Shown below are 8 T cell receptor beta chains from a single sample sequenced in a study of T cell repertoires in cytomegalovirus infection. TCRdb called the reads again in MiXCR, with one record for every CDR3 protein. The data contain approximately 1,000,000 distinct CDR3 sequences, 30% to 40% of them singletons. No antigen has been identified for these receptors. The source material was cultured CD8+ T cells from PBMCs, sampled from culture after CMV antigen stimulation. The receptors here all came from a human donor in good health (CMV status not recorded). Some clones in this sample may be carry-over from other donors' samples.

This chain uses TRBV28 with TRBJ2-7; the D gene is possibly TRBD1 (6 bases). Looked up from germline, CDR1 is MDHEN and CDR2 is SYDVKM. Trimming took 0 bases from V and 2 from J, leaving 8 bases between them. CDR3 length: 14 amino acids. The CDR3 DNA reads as TGTGCCAGCAGTTTATGGGGGGCGACCTACGAGCAGTACGTC. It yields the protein CASSLWGATYEQYV.

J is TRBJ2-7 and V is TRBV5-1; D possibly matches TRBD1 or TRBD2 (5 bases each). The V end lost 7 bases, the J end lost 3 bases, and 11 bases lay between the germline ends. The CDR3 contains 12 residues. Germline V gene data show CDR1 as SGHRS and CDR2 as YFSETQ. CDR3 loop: CASVGDHYEQYF. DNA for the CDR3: TGCGCCAGCGTTGGGGACCACTACGAGCAGTACTTC.

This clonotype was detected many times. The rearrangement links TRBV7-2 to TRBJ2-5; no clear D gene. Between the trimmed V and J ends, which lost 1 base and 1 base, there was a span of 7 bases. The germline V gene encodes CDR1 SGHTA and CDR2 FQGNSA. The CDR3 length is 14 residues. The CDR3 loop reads CASSLEGFQETQYF. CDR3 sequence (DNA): TGTGCCAGCAGCTTAGAGGGTTTCCAAGAGACCCAGTACTTC. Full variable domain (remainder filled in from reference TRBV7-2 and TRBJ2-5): GAGVSQSPSNKVTEKGKDVELRCDPISGHTALYWYRQSLGQGLEFLIYFQGNSAPDKSGLPSDRFSAERTGGSVSTLTIQRTQQEDSAVYLCASSLEGFQETQYFGPGTRLLVL.

CDR3 nucleotides: TGTGCCAGCAGCTTAGGGAACTCTATTGAAGCTTTCTTT. Encoded protein: CASSLGNSIEAFF. This chain connects TRBV7-9 to TRBJ1-1; D remains unclear. The CDR3 loop spans 13 amino acids. V lost 1 base and J 7 bases, leaving 10 bases between the germline ends. CDR1 is SEHNR and CDR2 is FQNEAQ in the germline V gene (reference sequence).

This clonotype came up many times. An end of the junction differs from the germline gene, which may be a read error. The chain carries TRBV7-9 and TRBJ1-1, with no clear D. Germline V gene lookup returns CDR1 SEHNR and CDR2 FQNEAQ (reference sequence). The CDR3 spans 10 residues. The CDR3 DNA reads TGTGCCAGCAGCTTAGAGGCTTACCCCTTT. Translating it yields CASSLEAYPF.

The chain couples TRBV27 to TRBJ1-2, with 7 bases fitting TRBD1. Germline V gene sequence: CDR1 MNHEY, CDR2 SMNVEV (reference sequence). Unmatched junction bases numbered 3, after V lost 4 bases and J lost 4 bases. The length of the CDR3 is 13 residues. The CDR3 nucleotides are TGTGCCAGCAGTTGGGGACAGTTCTATGGCTACACCTTC. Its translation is CASSWGQFYGYTF.

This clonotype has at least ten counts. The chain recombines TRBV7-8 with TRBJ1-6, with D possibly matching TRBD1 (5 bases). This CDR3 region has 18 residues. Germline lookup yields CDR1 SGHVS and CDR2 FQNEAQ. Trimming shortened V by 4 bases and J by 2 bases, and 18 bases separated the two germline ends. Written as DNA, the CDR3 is TGTGCCAGCAGCTCCACCACGGGGCGAAGGACCTATAATTCACCCCTCCACTTT. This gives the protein CASSSTTGRRTYNSPLHF.

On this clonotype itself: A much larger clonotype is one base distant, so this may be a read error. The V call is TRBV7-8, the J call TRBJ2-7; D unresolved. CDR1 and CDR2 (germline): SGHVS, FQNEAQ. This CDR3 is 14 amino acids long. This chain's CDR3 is CASSLGANSNEQYF. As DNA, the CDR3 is TGTGCCAGCAGCTTAGGGGCCAACTCCAACGAGCAGTACTTC.